Ten or more counts support the clone carrying this T cell receptor beta chain. What it binds is not known. V shed 9 bases, J shed 1 base, and the junction held 6 bases outside the gene matches. The germline V gene has CDR1 SNHLY and CDR2 FYNNEI. CDR3 length equals 13 residues. Unique molecular identifiers were added to individual cDNA molecules. From the 5' RACE reads, TCRdb called clonotypes with MiXCR, one entry per CDR3 protein. The sample carries some 50,000 distinct CDR3 sequences, about 9.7% recorded once. The sample originates from a study of early T cells in non-severe SARS-CoV-2 infection. Study background: Investigators sequenced bulk RNA drawn from unsorted whole blood, and chains remained unpaired. Notes on the study in general: There was a bias toward anti-spike CD8 responses in VDJdb matching, which missed private and CD4 specificities.

The rearrangement uses TRBV2 and TRBJ2-7, with 7 nucleotides matching TRBD1. This clonotype was sampled from an adult who was a healthcare worker with PCR-confirmed SARS-CoV-2 infection or an uninfected control (not recorded which). The sample consisted of whole blood. As DNA, the CDR3 is TGTGCCAGTACACGGGACAGATCCTACGAGCAGTACTTC. Translation gives CASTRDRSYEQYF.